Sequencing of this T cell receptor beta chain was carried out in a study of cytomegalovirus exposure and HLA in healthy donors. Trimming removed 0 bases at V and 0 bases at J, with 16 bases between. Germline V gene data show CDR1 as SGDLS and CDR2 as YYNGEE. The CDR3 has 19 residues. Amplification used 60 Vbeta primers and 13 Jbeta primers. Measured with immunoSEQ multiplex PCR; TCRdb has only the in-frame clones, and not every one. The table lists about 220,000 clones, approximately 82% of them singletons. This chain links TRBV9 with TRBJ2-6, with D possibly matching TRBD1 (5 bases). Sequencing was performed on PBMCs. This clonotype originated in a man aged 18 to 30 in good health and CMV-seronegative. This CDR3 reads CASSVATQRQYSGANVLTF. In DNA, the CDR3 is TGTGCCAGCAGCGTAGCGACCCAGAGACAGTACTCTGGGGCCAACGTCCTGACTTTC. Drawing the rest from reference TRBV9 and TRBJ2-6, the complete variable domain is DSGVTQTPKHLITATGQRVTLRCSPRSGDLSVYWYQQSLDQGLQFLIQYYNGEERAKGNILERFSAQQFPDLHSELNLSSLELGDSALYFCASSVATQRQYSGANVLTFGAGSRLTVL.